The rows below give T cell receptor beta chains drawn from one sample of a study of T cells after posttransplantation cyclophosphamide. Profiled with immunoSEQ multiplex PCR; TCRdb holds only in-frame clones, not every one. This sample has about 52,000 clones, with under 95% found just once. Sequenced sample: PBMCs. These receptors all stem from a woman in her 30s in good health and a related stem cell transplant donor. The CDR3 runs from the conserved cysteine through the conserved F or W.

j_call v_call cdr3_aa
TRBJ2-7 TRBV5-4 CASSIRLAGIYEQYF
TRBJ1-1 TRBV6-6 CASSLDRDTEAFF
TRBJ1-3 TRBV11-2 CASSPLQGSGNTIYF
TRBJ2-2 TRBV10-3 CAISGRSPNTGELFF
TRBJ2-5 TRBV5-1 CASSSPGMPETQYF
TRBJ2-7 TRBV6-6 CASSGTVSYEQYF
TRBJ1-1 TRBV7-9 CASSPRGLGAMNTEAFF
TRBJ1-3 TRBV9 CASSVAARGAGNTIYF
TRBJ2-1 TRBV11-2 CASRTGSYNEQFF
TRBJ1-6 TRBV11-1 CASTPLDRDNSPLHF
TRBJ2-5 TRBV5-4 CASSLVKTGGTQYF
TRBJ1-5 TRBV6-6 CASSLGQGVGQPQHF
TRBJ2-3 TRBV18 CASSPEGEGTQYF
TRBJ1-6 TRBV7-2 CASSLTGRNSPLHF
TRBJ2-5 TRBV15 CATSSLGTSGGFETQYF
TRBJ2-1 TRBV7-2 CASSWVGALEFF
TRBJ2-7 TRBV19 CASSIRGGRNSYEQYF
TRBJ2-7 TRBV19 CASSLASGPWEQYF
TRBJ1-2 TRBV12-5 CASGLVLGRTGNYGYTF
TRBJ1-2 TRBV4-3 CASSPGAGVPGYTF
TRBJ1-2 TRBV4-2 CASSQGEGSGYTF
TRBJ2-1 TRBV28 CASRSGQGLYNEQFF
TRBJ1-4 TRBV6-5 CASSRGTNEKLFF
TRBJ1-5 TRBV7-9 CASSPTTGRVDNQPQHF
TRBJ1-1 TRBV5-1 CASSLSVTGGYMPEAFF
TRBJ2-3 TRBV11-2 CASSEVRASTDTQYF
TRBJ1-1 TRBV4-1 CASSHVGTVNTEAFF
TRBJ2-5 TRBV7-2 CASSLVARAGLGTQYF
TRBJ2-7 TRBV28 CASHVYSYEQYF
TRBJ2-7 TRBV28 CASSFSVYEQYF
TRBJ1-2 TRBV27 CASRKQGANYGYTF